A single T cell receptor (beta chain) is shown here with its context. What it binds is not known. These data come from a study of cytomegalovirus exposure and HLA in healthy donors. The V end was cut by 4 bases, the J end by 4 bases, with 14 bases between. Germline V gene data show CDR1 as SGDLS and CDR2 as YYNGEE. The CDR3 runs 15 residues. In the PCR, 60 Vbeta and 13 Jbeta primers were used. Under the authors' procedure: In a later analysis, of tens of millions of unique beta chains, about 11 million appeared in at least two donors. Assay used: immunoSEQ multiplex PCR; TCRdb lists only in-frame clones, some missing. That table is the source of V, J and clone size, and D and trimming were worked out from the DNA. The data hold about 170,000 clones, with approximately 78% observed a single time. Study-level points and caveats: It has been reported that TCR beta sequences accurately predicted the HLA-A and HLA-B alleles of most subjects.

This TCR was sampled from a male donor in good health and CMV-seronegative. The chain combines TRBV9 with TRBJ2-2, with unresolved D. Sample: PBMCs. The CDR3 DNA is TGTGCCAGCAGCCCTTCAAGAGCTCTCACCGGGGAGCTGTTTTTT. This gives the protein CASSPSRALTGELFF.